This passage covers 3 T cell receptor beta chains from one sample sequenced in a study of blood T cell repertoires in COVID-19. The repertoire was sequenced with immunoSEQ multiplex PCR; TCRdb's copy has only in-frame clones and lacks some. The sample holds fewer than 450,000 clones; 70% to 90% are singletons and the top ten take 1.2%. The sample was PBMCs or T cells enriched from blood (not recorded which). These receptors originate from a woman between 18 and 29 years old who had recovered from COVID-19.

The rearrangement uses TRBV14 and TRBJ2-1; D not certain. The CDR3 is 12 residues long. CDR1 and CDR2 (germline): SGHDN, FVKESK. Between the trimmed V and J ends, which lost 2 bases and 4 bases, there was a span of 3 bases. CDR3 loop: CASSQLYNEQFF. The CDR3 DNA sequence: TGTGCCAGCAGCCAACTATACAATGAGCAGTTCTTC.

The V call is TRBV18, the J call TRBJ1-1, with D tentatively TRBD1 (5 bases). CDR1 is KGHSH, CDR2 LQKENI, per germline. The CDR3 contains 15 residues. Trimming removed 3 bases at V and 4 bases at J, with 15 bases between. CDR3: CASSPPARVGTEAFF. CDR3 DNA sequence: TGTGCCAGCTCACCCCCGGCCAGGGTGGGCACTGAAGCTTTCTTT.

V usage is TRBV2 and J usage is TRBJ1-2; TRBD1 might be the D (5 bases). V was shortened by 6 bases and J by 5 bases, with 19 bases between the two germline ends. Germline CDR1 is SNHLY and CDR2 is FYNNEI. CDR3 length: 15 residues. CDR3 residues: CASSRAMIYAYGYTF. In DNA, the CDR3 is TGTGCCAGCAGCAGGGCCATGATCTACGCGTATGGCTACACCTTC.